The sequence of this TCR beta chain was determined in a study of early T cells in non-severe SARS-CoV-2 infection. This clonotype was seen at least ten times. TCRdb recomputed calls from the 5' RACE reads with MiXCR, one row per CDR3 protein. Among 80,000 or so distinct CDR3 sequences listed, approximately 12% were seen once. The clonotype was recovered from an adult who was a healthcare worker with PCR-confirmed SARS-CoV-2 infection or an uninfected control (not recorded which). Source material: whole blood.

CDR3 in amino acids: CSVYLAGGPSYNEQFF. The CDR3 DNA follows: TGCAGCGTTTACCTAGCGGGAGGCCCCTCCTACAATGAGCAGTTCTTC. The gene calls are TRBV29-1 and TRBJ2-1, with 11 bases that match TRBD2. The CDR3 extends over 16 amino acids. V trimming: 5 bases; J trimming: 0 bases; junction bases outside the gene matches: 6. Germline V gene sequence: CDR1 SQVTM, CDR2 ANQGSEA.